The present T cell receptor beta chain was sequenced within a study of Ad26.COV2.S vaccination and SARS-CoV-2 variants (dated by TCRdb to about 2021). Broadly, across the study: Vaccine-arm donors were drawn from COV1001, a multicentre, randomized, double-blind, placebo-controlled phase I-IIa trial of Ad26.COV2.S in healthy adults. Ad26.COV2.S was given intramuscularly at 5x10^10 or 1x10^11 viral particles, as a single shot or as two shots 56 days apart. Sequencing of the TCRbeta repertoire served to evaluate the specificity and breadth of SARS-CoV-2-reactive T cell receptors following Ad26.COV2.S vaccination. The TCR-sequenced set comprised approximately 32 samples: about 19 Ad26.COV2.S vaccine recipients, 5 placebo recipients and 8 SARS-CoV-2 convalescent individuals. Participants in the trial were split at random into five groups of five each, receiving low-dose or high-dose Ad26.COV2.S once or twice, or else placebo on both occasions. Blinding of investigators to trial group allocation was maintained during experiments and outcome assessment.

The immunoSEQ Assay was the method used to sequence TCRbeta CDR3 regions. After extraction, genomic DNA underwent amplification by bias-controlled multiplex PCR, followed by high-throughput sequencing. On the study's bioinformatics: Collapsing and filtering of sequences were performed to quantify the absolute abundance of each unique TCRbeta CDR3 region. Usable DNA was measured by amplifying reference genes present in all nucleated cells, and TCRbeta template counts were normalized to that usable DNA to estimate T cell fraction. Repertoire TCRs were annotated as SARS-CoV-2-specific by exact matching of V gene, CDR3 amino acid sequence and J gene to a known reactive TCR set. MIRA supplied the reference SARS-CoV-2 TCR set, which was filtered for enrichment in COVID-19-positive ImmuneCODE repertoires so that public or cross-reactive TCRs were removed. Drawing on the MIRA antigens, annotated TCRs were analysed further at the level of specific ORF or position within ORF. Breadth was defined as annotated unique rearrangements over total unique productive rearrangements; depth was the summed frequency of those rearrangements. TCR breadth was compared between groups using two-sided Wilcoxon rank-sum tests. This immuneACCESS table, as held by TCRdb, lists in-frame sequences with V and J called but not all clones. Of the missing ones, under half trace to an unresolved V gene in checked studies; the others have no known cause. V, J and clone size reflect that table, while D and trimming were determined from the DNA. For this sample the table gives about 350,000 clones, of which 80% to 90% were detected only once. The ten largest make up about 10% of the sample.

Interpreted using the paper, the treatment or condition label stands for: about 20 received Ad26.COV2.S at low or high dose, single or two shots; about 5 received placebo; per-sample allocation not given. Repertoires of vaccine and placebo recipients were sequenced from samples taken on day 63 after the first injection. Between 29 July and 7 August 2020, Cohort 1b enrolled fewer than 30 adults aged 18-55 years at one site in Boston, USA. Ad26.COV2.S was a replication-incompetent adenovirus type 26 vector expressing a prefusion-stabilized SARS-CoV-2 spike protein from the original Wuhan strain. Germline trimming: 7 bases from V, 5 bases from J; junction bases outside gene matches: 5. Including the terminal cysteine and phenylalanine, the CDR3 comprises 13 residues. The read is trimmed to its CDR3 DNA, 39 bases read in frame from base 1. With regard to this clone: This clone's antigen is unknown. The sample holds no much larger clone one base away, and base qualities are not on file.

Results the study describes overall, beyond this receptor: Comparable non-spike TCR breadth was observed between vaccine and placebo recipients, consistent with only spike being contained in the vaccine. The authors noted that total T cell responses may have been underestimated by the TCR breadth and depth analyses. Substantial breadth of spike-specific CD8+ and CD4+ T cell responses was reported after vaccination. The study was not powered for comparison of responses between vaccine doses or regimens. Higher spike-specific TCR breadth was observed in Ad26.COV2.S recipients than in placebo recipients (P = 0.0014).

The sequence came from a person aged 18-60 years who received the Ad26.COV2.S COVID-19 vaccine or a placebo. The rearrangement combines TRBV12-3 or TRBV12-4 with TRBJ2-1; 7 nucleotides in the junction match TRBD1. The sequenced sample was peripheral blood, obtained in a trial of Ad26.COV2.S vaccine versus placebo. DNA sequence: TGTGCCAGCAACCCGACAGGGAACAATGAGCAGTTCTTC. This gives the protein CASNPTGNNEQFF.